Presented here are 31 T cell receptor beta chains from one specimen sequenced in a study of blood T cell repertoires in COVID-19. Sequenced by immunoSEQ multiplex PCR; TCRdb stores in-frame clones only, minus some. The sample consists of around 140,000 clones, around 86% of them appearing once. Sequencing used peripheral blood. The receptors shown here come from a human donor in a cohort sampled during active COVID-19.

This clone came up once. The V call is TRBV28, the J call TRBJ2-7, with 9 bases aligning to TRBD2. Trimming cost V 5 bases and J 2 bases; bases outside gene matches: 4. Germline V CDR1 and CDR2: MDHEN, SYDVKM. CDR3 length: 14 residues. CDR3 sequence (DNA): TGTGCCAGCAGTACCGGCGGGAGGGCCTACGAGCAGTACTTC. The encoded protein is CASSTGGRAYEQYF.

Written as DNA, the CDR3 is TGTGCCAGCAGCTTCACAGGGTGGGACAATGAGCAGTTCTTC. As protein: CASSFTGWDNEQFF. This sequence joins TRBV7-2 and TRBJ2-1, with D possibly matching TRBD1 (6 bases). The V gene's germline CDR1 is SGHTA and CDR2 FQGNSA. V was trimmed by 3 bases and J by 5 bases, leaving 11 bases between them. The CDR3 is 14 amino acids.

This clone has only one observation. J is TRBJ2-7 and V is TRBV10-3, with 7 bases matching TRBD1. In germline, CDR1 is ENHRY, CDR2 SYGVKD. The junction had 7 bases not matched to a gene; V was cut back by 7 bases and J by 4 bases. The CDR3 runs 13 residues. CDR3 sequence reads: CAIIYSTGYEQYF. CDR3 nucleotides: TGTGCCATCATTTACTCGACAGGGTACGAGCAGTACTTC.

The chain couples TRBV12-3 or TRBV12-4 to TRBJ2-7; TRBD1 matches at 8 bases. The trim removed 5 bases at V and 6 bases at J, leaving 6 bases unmatched. The CDR3 has 13 amino acids. This chain's CDR3 is CASSATGGSEQYF. The CDR3 DNA follows: TGTGCCAGCAGTGCCACAGGGGGAAGCGAGCAGTACTTC.

In this sample, this clone turned up once. The rearrangement joins TRBV7-3 to TRBJ2-7; 10 bases fit TRBD1. Germline loops: CDR1 SGHTA, CDR2 FQGTGA. The CDR3 runs 14 residues. V was clipped by 5 bases and J by 6 bases; unmatched bases: 7. The chain's CDR3 is CASSPGGQGSEQYF. DNA of the CDR3: TGTGCCAGCAGCCCAGGGGGACAGGGGTCCGAGCAGTACTTC.

This rearrangement joins TRBV7-2 to TRBJ2-1, with a possible D match to TRBD2 (6 bases). The CDR3 totals 12 residues. The germline V gene has CDR1 SGHTA and CDR2 FQGNSA. Trimming took 5 bases from V and 9 from J, leaving 11 bases between them. This CDR3 reads CASSSLASEQFF. DNA of the CDR3: TGTGCCAGCAGCAGCCTAGCGAGTGAGCAGTTCTTC.

The chain carries TRBV5-1 and TRBJ1-2; D unclear. Germline V gives CDR1 SGHRS, CDR2 YFSETQ. The CDR3 covers 13 residues. V gave up 0 bases and J gave up 3 bases, with 6 bases separating them. CDR3 coding DNA: TGCGCCAGCAGCTTGGGACTCTACTATGGCTACACCTTC. Its protein is CASSLGLYYGYTF.

This clone was observed a few times. This sequence joins TRBV7-2 and TRBJ1-1; 8 bases match TRBD1. This CDR3 region has 14 residues. Germline CDR1 reads SGHTA; CDR2 reads FQGNSA. After removal of 2 bases from V and 6 bases from J, the junction contained 5 bases not matched to a gene. CDR3 in DNA: TGTGCCAGCAGCTTAAGGACAGGGAGCGCTGAAGCTTTCTTT. Its protein is CASSLRTGSAEAFF. Filled out from reference TRBV7-2 and TRBJ1-1, the complete variable domain reads GAGVSQSPSNKVTEKGKDVELRCDPISGHTALYWYRQSLGQGLEFLIYFQGNSAPDKSGLPSDRFSAERTGGSVSTLTIQRTQQEDSAVYLCASSLRTGSAEAFFGQGTRLTVV.

As regards this clone: Compared with germline, one end of the junction differs, possibly owing to a read error. The chain joins TRBV28 to TRBJ1-2, with 9 bases matching TRBD1. CDR1 MDHEN and CDR2 SYDVKM come from the germline V gene. The CDR3 has 14 amino acids. Here the CDR3 reads CASRPQGANYGYTF. CDR3 nucleotides: TGTGCCAGCAGGCCACAGGGGGCTAATTATGGCTACACCTTC.

This clone appeared once. The chain recombines TRBV5-5 with TRBJ1-1, with 7 bases matching TRBD1. This CDR3 region has 19 residues. Germline trimming cut 4 bases from V and 0 bases from J; bases unmatched to any gene: 18. Germline CDR1 reads SGHKS; CDR2 reads YYEKEE (reference sequence). CDR3 sequence: CASSPAWAQGPAMNTEAFF. CDR3 sequence (DNA): TGTGCCAGCAGCCCCGCATGGGCACAGGGGCCGGCCATGAACACTGAAGCTTTCTTT.

This CDR3 reads CASSQYENYEQYF. The CDR3 bases are TGCGCCAGCAGCCAATACGAGAACTACGAGCAGTACTTC. The gene calls are TRBV4-3 and TRBJ2-7, with D uncertain. The germline V gene has CDR1 LGHNA and CDR2 YSLEER. The V gene lost 2 bases and the J gene lost 3 bases, with 8 bases spanning the gap. The CDR3 runs 13 residues.

The CDR3 loop is CASSMYGRESDTQYF. The CDR3 coding sequence is TGTGCCAGTAGTATGTACGGGCGGGAGTCAGATACGCAGTATTTT. This chain uses TRBV19 with TRBJ2-3, with 7 nucleotides matching TRBD2. Germline loops: CDR1 LNHDA, CDR2 SQIVND (reference sequence). The V segment lost 3 bases and the J segment 4 bases; nucleotides outside the gene matches: 7. The CDR3 totals 15 residues.

This chain links TRBV5-1 with TRBJ2-7; tentatively, D is TRBD2 (5 bases). Trimming shortened V by 4 bases and J by 3 bases, and 17 bases separated the two germline ends. The CDR3 spans 15 residues. Germline values: CDR1 SGHRS, CDR2 YFSETQ. CDR3 nucleotide sequence: TGCGCCAGCAGCCCTGAGGGCAGGAGCTACTACGAGCAGTACTTC. Translating it yields CASSPEGRSYYEQYF.

The CDR3 here is CASSPQLVPYEQYF. The CDR3 DNA follows: TGTGCCAGCAGTCCTCAACTAGTTCCCTACGAGCAGTACTTC. The chain combines TRBV28 with TRBJ2-7; possible D gene TRBD2, 5 bases. Germline lookup yields CDR1 MDHEN and CDR2 SYDVKM. The germline V and J ends were trimmed by 5 bases and 2 bases, with 13 bases remaining between them. The CDR3 loop spans 14 amino acids.

The rearrangement joins TRBV28 to TRBJ2-7; 7 nucleotides line up with TRBD2. Germline CDR1 is MDHEN and CDR2 is SYDVKM. CDR3 length: 15 residues. Trimming at V came to 5 bases and at J to 2 bases, leaving 9 bases not matched to a gene. The CDR3 region has the DNA TGTGCCAGCAGTGGGGGGGGACCGGAGCCCTACGAGCAGTACTTC. Its translation: CASSGGGPEPYEQYF.

The V gene is TRBV6-4, the J gene TRBJ1-1; 10 nucleotides line up with TRBD1. The CDR3 length is 14 residues. Germline trimming cut 6 bases from V and 4 bases from J; bases unmatched to any gene: 5. Germline V gene data show CDR1 as MRHNA and CDR2 as SNTAGT. DNA for the CDR3: TGTGCCAGCAGCGCCGGACAGGGGGTCACTGAAGCTTTCTTT. This translates into CASSAGQGVTEAFF.

This chain uses TRBV4-2 with TRBJ2-2; 7 nucleotides match TRBD2. Germline V CDR1 and CDR2: LGHNA, YNFKEQ. With 0 bases clipped from V and 6 bases from J, the junction kept 13 bases outside the gene matches. The CDR3 totals 18 residues. CDR3 in amino acids: CASSQDYPGGSGSGELFF. In DNA form, the CDR3 reads TGTGCCAGCAGCCAAGATTATCCGGGAGGCTCCGGTTCCGGGGAGCTGTTTTTT.

J is TRBJ2-1 and V is TRBV5-1; D remains ambiguous. The germline CDR1 and CDR2 sequences are SGHRS and YFSETQ. The CDR3 has 13 residues. The V end was cut by 1 base, the J end by 5 bases, with 7 bases between. The DNA of the CDR3 is TGCGCCAGCAGCTTGACACCGAACAATGAGCAGTTCTTC. This encodes CASSLTPNNEQFF. The full variable domain, rest sourced from reference TRBV5-1 and TRBJ2-1, is KAGVTQTPRYLIKTRGQQVTLSCSPISGHRSVSWYQQTPGQGLQFLFEYFSETQRNKGNFPGRFSGRQFSNSRSEMNVSTLELGDSALYLCASSLTPNNEQFFGPGTRLTVL.

The J gene is TRBJ1-1, the V gene TRBV7-9, with 8 positions matching TRBD1. V was clipped by 6 bases and J by 8 bases; unmatched bases: 11. CDR3 length: 14 amino acids. Germline V CDR1 and CDR2: SEHNR, FQNEAQ (reference sequence). CDR3 region: CASSTITGGWEAFF. In DNA form, the CDR3 reads TGTGCCAGCAGTACCATTACAGGGGGTTGGGAAGCTTTCTTT.

The genes are TRBV7-2 and TRBJ1-3; D is possibly TRBD1 (6 bases). CDR1 and CDR2 (germline): SGHTA, FQGNSA. The CDR3 is 15 amino acids. V was shortened by 1 base and J by 0 bases, with 7 bases between the two germline ends. The CDR3 region is CASSLDRASGNTIYF. The CDR3 bases are TGTGCCAGCAGCTTAGACAGGGCCTCTGGAAACACCATATATTTT.

The rearrangement uses TRBV11-1 and TRBJ2-3; tentative D call: TRBD2 (6 bases). Germline CDR1 SGHAT, CDR2 FQDESV (reference sequence). This CDR3 is 13 amino acids long. V shed 5 bases and J shed 1 base, with 7 bases lying between them. The DNA of the CDR3 is TGTGCCAGCAGCCCTAGCGGCACAGATACGCAGTATTTT. It specifies CASSPSGTDTQYF.

CDR3 region: CSVQRQAFSYEQYF. The CDR3 DNA reads as TGCAGCGTGCAAAGACAGGCGTTCTCCTACGAGCAGTACTTC. The chain recombines TRBV29-1 with TRBJ2-7; tentative D call: TRBD1 (6 bases). This CDR3 contains 14 residues. Trimming shortened V by 6 bases and J by 0 bases, and 15 bases separated the two germline ends. CDR1 SQVTM and CDR2 ANQGSEA come from the germline V gene.

The rearrangement joins TRBV5-4 to TRBJ2-1, with 7 bases lining up with TRBD2. V was clipped by 4 bases and J by 6 bases; unmatched bases: 10. In germline, CDR1 is SGHNT, CDR2 YYREEE (reference sequence). This CDR3 is built from 15 residues. The CDR3 DNA reads as TGTGCCAGCAGCATAAGCGGAGGGAGGGTCAATGAGCAGTTCTTC. Amino acids: CASSISGGRVNEQFF.

V usage is TRBV12-2 and J usage is TRBJ2-7; the D call of TRBD2 is as the table states it, not checked on the DNA. TRBV12-2 represents a pseudogene. The CDR3 is made up of 11 amino acids. The CDR3 loop is CAASGEREQYF. The CDR3 region has the DNA TGTGCGGCTTCGGGGGAGCGCGAGCAGTACTTC.

This chain uses TRBV7-6 with TRBJ2-5; D is perhaps TRBD2 (6 bases). The CDR3 totals 15 residues. Trimming cost V 3 bases and J 2 bases, with 13 bases left between them. Per germline, CDR1 SGHVS and CDR2 FNYEAQ. Here the CDR3 reads CASSFGLQPQETQYF. The DNA for the CDR3 is TGTGCCAGCAGCTTCGGACTACAACCTCAAGAGACCCAGTACTTC.

The CDR3: CASSVTGERPQHF. The CDR3 DNA reads TGTGCCAGCAGCGTTACAGGTGAGAGGCCCCAGCATTTT. This sequence joins TRBV11-2 and TRBJ1-5; possibly TRBD1 for D (5 bases). CDR1 is SGHAT, CDR2 FQNNGV, per germline. The V end lost 5 bases, the J end lost 9 bases, and 14 bases lay between the germline ends. The CDR3 contains 13 residues.

The chain couples TRBV6-4 to TRBJ1-5; D perhaps matches TRBD1 (5 bases). The CDR3 sequence is 17 residues long. The germline V gene encodes CDR1 MRHNA and CDR2 SNTAGT. Trimming removed 1 base from V and 0 bases from J, with 13 bases in between. CDR3 DNA: TGTGCCAGCAGTGACTGGAGGGGAAGAAATAGCAATCAGCCCCAGCATTTT. Translated: CASSDWRGRNSNQPQHF.

The chain couples TRBV6-2 or TRBV6-3 to TRBJ2-7; a weak D match, TRBD1 (7 bases). Germline CDR1 is MNHEY and CDR2 is SVGEGT. This CDR3 region has 16 residues. V was cut by 0 bases and J by 4 bases, with 16 bases left in between. The CDR3 sequence is CASSYSPTGDSYEQYF. In DNA form, the CDR3 reads TGTGCCAGCAGTTACTCCCCCACAGGGGACTCTTACGAGCAGTACTTC.

This chain joins TRBV25-1 and TRBJ2-5, with 9 bases fitting TRBD2. This CDR3 spans 14 amino acids. Germline-derived CDR1 and CDR2 are MGHDK and SYGVNS. The junction had 5 bases not matched to a gene; V was cut back by 5 bases and J by 4 bases. This chain's CDR3 is CASSSAGGGETQYF. CDR3 sequence (DNA): TGTGCCAGCAGTTCAGCGGGAGGAGGAGAGACCCAGTACTTC. The full variable domain, with the rest looked up from reference TRBV25-1 and TRBJ2-5, is EADIYQTPRYLVIGTGKKITLECSQTMGHDKMYWYQQDPGMELHLIHYSYGVNSTEKGDLSSESTVSRIRTEHFPLTLESARPSHTSQYLCASSSAGGGETQYFGPGTRLLVL.

The gene calls are TRBV5-1 and TRBJ1-1, with 9 bases identical to TRBD1. CDR3 length: 13 amino acids. V shed 1 base, J shed 6 bases, and the junction held 1 base outside the gene matches. CDR1 is SGHRS and CDR2 is YFSETQ in the germline V gene. Here the CDR3 DNA reads TGCGCCAGCAGCTTGACAGGGGGCCCTGAAGCTTTCTTT. This encodes CASSLTGGPEAFF.

This clone has just one count. The genes are TRBV5-4 and TRBJ2-7; 10 positions match TRBD2. The V gene end was trimmed by 5 bases and the J gene end by 4 bases; junction bases not matched to a gene: 6. The CDR3 extends over 14 amino acids. Germline loops: CDR1 SGHNT, CDR2 YYREEE (reference sequence). The CDR3 here is CASSSGRNLYEQYF. The CDR3 nucleotides are TGTGCCAGCAGTAGCGGGAGGAACCTTTACGAGCAGTACTTC.